Described below is a single TCR beta chain sequence and its context. The antigen is undetermined. This record comes from a study of T cell responses to AZD1222 COVID-19 vaccine. Data came from immunoSEQ multiplex PCR; TCRdb stores just in-frame clones and leaves some out. The table lists about 110,000 clones, 90% of them singletons. Regarding the study as a whole: Spike-specific TCR breadth and depth went up after people got two AZD1222 doses. CD4 TCRs covered the whole spike, strongest at regions 160-218 and 743-854. AZD1222 recipients seropositive at baseline numbered only five or six. The sample set comprised mostly white British donors with more females, and clonal diversity was possibly underestimated.

The CDR3 sequence is 14 residues long. The V gene lost 2 bases and the J gene lost 3 bases, with 10 bases spanning the gap. Germline-derived CDR1 and CDR2 are KGHSH and LQKENI. The sequence came from an adult who received the AZD1222 COVID-19 vaccine. Source: peripheral blood, taken 28 days after the second AZD1222 dose. The chain employs TRBV18 and TRBJ1-2; D is undetermined. DNA for the CDR3: TGTGCCAGCTCACCATCAGGAACGGACTATGGCTACACCTTC. The encoded protein is CASSPSGTDYGYTF. Full variable domain (remainder filled in from reference TRBV18 and TRBJ1-2): NAGVMQNPRHLVRRRGQEARLRCSPMKGHSHVYWYRQLPEEGLKFMVYLQKENIIDESGMPKERFSAEFPKEGPSILRIQQVVRGDSAAYFCASSPSGTDYGYTFGSGTRLTVV.